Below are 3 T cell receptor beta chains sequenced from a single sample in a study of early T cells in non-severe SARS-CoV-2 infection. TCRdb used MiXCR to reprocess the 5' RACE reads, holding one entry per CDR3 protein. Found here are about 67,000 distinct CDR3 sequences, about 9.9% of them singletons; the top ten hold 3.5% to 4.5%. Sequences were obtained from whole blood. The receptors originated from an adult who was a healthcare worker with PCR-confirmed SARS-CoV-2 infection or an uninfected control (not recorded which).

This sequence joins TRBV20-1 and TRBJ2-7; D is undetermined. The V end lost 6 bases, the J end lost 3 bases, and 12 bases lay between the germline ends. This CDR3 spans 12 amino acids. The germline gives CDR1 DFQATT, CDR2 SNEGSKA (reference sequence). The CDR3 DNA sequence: TGCAGTGCCACACAAGGAATCTACGAGCAGTACTTC. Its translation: CSATQGIYEQYF.

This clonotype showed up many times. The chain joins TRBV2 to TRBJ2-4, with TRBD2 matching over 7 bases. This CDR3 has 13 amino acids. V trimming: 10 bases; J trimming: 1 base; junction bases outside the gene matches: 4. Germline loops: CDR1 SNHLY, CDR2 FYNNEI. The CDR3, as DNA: TGTGCCATCCGCGGGAGTGCCAAAAACATTCAGTACTTC. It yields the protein CAIRGSAKNIQYF.

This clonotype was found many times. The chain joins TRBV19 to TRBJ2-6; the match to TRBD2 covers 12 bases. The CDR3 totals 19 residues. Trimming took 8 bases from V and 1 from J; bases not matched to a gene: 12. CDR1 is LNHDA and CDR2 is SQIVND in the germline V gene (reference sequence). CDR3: CASGEGTSGFLSGANVLTF. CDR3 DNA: TGTGCCAGTGGTGAGGGGACTAGCGGGTTTCTGTCTGGGGCCAACGTCCTGACTTTC.